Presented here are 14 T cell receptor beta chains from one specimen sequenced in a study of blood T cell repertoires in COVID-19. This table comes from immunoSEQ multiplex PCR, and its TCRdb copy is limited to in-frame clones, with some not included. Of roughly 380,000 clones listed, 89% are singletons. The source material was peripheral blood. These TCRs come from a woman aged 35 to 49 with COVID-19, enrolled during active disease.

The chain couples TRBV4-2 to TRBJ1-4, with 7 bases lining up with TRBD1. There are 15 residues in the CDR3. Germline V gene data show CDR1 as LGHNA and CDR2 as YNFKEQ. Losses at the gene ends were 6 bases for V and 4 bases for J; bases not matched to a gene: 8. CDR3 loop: CASSQRTGDNEKLFF. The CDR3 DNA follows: TGTGCCAGCAGTCAAAGGACAGGAGATAATGAAAAACTGTTTTTT.

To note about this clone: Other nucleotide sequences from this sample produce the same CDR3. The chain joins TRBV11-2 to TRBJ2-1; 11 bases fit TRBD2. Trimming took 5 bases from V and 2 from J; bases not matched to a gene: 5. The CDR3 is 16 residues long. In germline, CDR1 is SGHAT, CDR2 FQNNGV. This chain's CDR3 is CASSPLAGGPYNEQFF. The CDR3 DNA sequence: TGTGCCAGCAGCCCTTTAGCGGGGGGGCCCTACAATGAGCAGTTCTTC.

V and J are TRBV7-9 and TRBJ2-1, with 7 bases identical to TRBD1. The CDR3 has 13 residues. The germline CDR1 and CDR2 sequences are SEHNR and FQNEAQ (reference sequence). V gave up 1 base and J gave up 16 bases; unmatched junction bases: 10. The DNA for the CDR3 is TGTGCCAGCAGCTTAGTAGAGTCGACAGGGTTCTTCTTC. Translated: CASSLVESTGFFF.

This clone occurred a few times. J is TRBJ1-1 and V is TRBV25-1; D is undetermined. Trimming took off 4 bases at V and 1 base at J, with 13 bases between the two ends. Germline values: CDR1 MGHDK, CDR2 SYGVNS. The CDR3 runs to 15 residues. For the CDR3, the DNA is TGTGCCAGCAGTGCCCCGAAGACGGGGAACACTGAAGCTTTCTTT. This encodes CASSAPKTGNTEAFF.

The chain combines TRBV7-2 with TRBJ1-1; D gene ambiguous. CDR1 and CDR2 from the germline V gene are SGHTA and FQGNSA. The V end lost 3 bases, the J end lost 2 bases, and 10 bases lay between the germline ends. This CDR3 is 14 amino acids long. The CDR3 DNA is TGTGCCAGCAGCTTCCGCAGAATAAACACTGAAGCTTTCTTT. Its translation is CASSFRRINTEAFF.

CDR3 sequence: CASSPGAGGLPLHF. For the CDR3, the DNA is TGTGCCAGCAGTCCCGGGGCAGGGGGTCTTCCCCTCCACTTT. The gene calls are TRBV6-5 and TRBJ1-6, with TRBD1 identical over 7 bases. The CDR3 runs to 14 residues. In germline, CDR1 is MNHEY, CDR2 SVGAGI. Unmatched junction bases numbered 11, after V lost 5 bases and J lost 13 bases.

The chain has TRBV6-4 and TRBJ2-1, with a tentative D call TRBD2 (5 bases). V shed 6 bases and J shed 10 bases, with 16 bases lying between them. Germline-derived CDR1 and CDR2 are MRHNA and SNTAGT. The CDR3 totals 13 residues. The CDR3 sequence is CASSTAPGNEQFF. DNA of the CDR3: TGTGCCAGCAGCACCGCTCCGGGAAACGAGCAGTTCTTC.

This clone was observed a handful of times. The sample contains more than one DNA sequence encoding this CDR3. CDR3 nucleotides: TGTGCCAGCTCCCCGGACAGCTCCTACGAGCAGTACTTC. It yields the protein CASSPDSSYEQYF. This chain connects TRBV18 to TRBJ2-7; D is possibly TRBD1 (6 bases). CDR1 is KGHSH and CDR2 is LQKENI in the germline V gene. The CDR3 loop spans 13 amino acids. V lost 6 bases, J lost 0 bases, and 9 bases lay in between. The variable domain in full, with the rest retrieved from reference TRBV18 and TRBJ2-7, is NAGVMQNPRHLVRRRGQEARLRCSPMKGHSHVYWYRQLPEEGLKFMVYLQKENIIDESGMPKERFSAEFPKEGPSILRIQQVVRGDSAAYFCASSPDSSYEQYFGPGTRLTVT.

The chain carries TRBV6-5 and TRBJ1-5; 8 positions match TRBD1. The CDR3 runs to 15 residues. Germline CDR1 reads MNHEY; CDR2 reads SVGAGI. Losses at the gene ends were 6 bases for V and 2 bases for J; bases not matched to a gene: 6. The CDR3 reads CASRSGTGGNQPQHF. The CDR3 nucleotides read TGTGCCAGCAGATCAGGGACAGGAGGCAATCAGCCCCAGCATTTT.

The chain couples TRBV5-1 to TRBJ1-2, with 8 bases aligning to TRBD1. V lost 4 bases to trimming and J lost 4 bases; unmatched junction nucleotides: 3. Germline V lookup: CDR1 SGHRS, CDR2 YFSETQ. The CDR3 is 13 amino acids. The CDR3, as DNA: TGCGCCAGCAGCCCCGGACAGGGCTATGGCTACACCTTC. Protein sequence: CASSPGQGYGYTF.

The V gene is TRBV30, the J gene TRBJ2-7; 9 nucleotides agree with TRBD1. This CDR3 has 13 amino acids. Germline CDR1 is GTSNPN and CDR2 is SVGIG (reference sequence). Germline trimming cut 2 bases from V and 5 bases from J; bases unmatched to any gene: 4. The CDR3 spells CAWSRGQGNEQYF. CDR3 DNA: TGTGCCTGGAGTCGAGGACAGGGGAACGAGCAGTACTTC.

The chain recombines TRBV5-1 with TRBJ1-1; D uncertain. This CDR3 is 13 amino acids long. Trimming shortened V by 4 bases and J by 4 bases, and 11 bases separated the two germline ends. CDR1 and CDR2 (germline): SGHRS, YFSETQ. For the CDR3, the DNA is TGCGCCAGCAGCCGGGAGCCCAGCACTGAAGCTTTCTTT. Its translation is CASSREPSTEAFF.

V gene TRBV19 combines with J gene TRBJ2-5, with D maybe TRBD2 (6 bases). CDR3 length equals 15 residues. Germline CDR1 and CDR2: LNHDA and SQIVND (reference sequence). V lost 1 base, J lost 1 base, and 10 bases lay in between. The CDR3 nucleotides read TGTGCCAGTAGTATAGTCCCGGGACTCCAAGAGACCCAGTACTTC. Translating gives CASSIVPGLQETQYF.

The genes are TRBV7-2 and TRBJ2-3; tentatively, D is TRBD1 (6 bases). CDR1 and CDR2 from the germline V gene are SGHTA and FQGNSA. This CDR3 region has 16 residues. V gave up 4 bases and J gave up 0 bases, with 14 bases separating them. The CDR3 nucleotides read TGTGCCAGCAGCTCCCGGACAGCCTTAAGCACAGATACGCAGTATTTT. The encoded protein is CASSSRTALSTDTQYF.